The present T cell receptor (beta chain) was sequenced within a study of blood T cell repertoires in COVID-19. Assay: immunoSEQ multiplex PCR; the TCRdb copy retains only in-frame clones and omits some. The sample yields almost 250,000 clones, approximately 90% seen once. Trimming removed 3 bases from V and 4 bases from J; junction bases left unmatched: 8. From germline, CDR1 is GTSNPN and CDR2 SVGIG (reference sequence). The CDR3 extends over 15 amino acids. Sequencing input: PBMCs or T cells enriched from blood (not recorded which). The chain employs TRBV30 and TRBJ1-1; 10 nucleotides align to TRBD1. The origin of this receptor is a woman aged 25 to 39 who had recovered from COVID-19. CDR3 sequence reads: CAWRSLGQGTTEAFF. CDR3 coding DNA: TGTGCCTGGAGGTCTCTGGGACAGGGGACCACTGAAGCTTTCTTT.